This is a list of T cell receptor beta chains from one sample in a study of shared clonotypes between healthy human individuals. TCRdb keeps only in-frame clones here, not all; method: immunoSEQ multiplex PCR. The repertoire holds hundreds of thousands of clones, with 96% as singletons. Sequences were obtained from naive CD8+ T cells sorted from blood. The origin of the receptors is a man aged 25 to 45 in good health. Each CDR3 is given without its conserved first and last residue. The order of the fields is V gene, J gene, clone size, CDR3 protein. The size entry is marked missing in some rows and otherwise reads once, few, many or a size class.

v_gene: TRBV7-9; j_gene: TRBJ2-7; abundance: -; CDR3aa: ASSPSSVKGSYEQY
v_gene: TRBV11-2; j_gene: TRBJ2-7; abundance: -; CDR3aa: ASSGSRTSGKSSYEQY
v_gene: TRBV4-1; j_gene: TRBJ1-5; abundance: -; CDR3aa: ASSQGTGQGNQPQH
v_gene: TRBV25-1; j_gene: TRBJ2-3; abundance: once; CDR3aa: ASGTSGGTDTQY
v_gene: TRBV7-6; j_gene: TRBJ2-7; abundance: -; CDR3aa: ASSTGQGESYEQY
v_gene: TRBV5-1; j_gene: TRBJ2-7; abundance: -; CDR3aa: ASSLSRGGAYEQY
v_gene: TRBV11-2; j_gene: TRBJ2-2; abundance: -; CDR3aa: ASQLGMTSGHLNTGELF
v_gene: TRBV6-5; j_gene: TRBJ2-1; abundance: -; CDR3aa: ASSLQGEGANEQF
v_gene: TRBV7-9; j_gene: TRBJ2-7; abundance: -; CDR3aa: ASSLSRAGVYEQY
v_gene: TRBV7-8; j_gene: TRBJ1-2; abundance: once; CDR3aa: ASSEGQGMPSYGYT
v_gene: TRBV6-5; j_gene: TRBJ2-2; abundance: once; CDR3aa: ASRAAGELF
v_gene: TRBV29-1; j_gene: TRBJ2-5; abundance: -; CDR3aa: SVETGVEETQY
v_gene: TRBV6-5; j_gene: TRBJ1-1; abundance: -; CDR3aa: ASSLGVEMEEAF